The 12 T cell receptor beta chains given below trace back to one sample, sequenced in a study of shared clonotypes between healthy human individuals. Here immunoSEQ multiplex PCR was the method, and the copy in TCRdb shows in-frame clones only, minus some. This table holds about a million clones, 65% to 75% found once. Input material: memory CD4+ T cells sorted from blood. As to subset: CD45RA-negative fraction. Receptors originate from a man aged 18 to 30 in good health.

This CDR3 is CSAIRGYGYTF. In DNA, the CDR3 is TGCAGTGCTATTCGGGGTTATGGCTACACCTTC. This chain connects TRBV20-1 to TRBJ1-2; D is undetermined. Germline V lookup: CDR1 DFQATT, CDR2 SNEGSKA (reference sequence). The CDR3 extends over 11 amino acids. The V end was cut by 4 bases, the J end by 5 bases, with 8 bases between.

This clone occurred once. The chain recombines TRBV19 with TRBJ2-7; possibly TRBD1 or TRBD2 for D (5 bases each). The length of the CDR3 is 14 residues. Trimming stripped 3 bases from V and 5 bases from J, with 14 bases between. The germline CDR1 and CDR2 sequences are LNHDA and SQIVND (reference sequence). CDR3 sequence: CASSIRDGFDEQYF. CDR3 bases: TGTGCCAGTAGTATCCGGGACGGCTTCGACGAGCAGTACTTC.

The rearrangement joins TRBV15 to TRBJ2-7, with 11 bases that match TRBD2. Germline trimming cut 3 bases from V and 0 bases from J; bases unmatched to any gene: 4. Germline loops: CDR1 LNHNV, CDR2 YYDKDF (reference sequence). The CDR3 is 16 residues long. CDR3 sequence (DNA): TGTGCCACCAGCAGGCTAGCGGGAGGCTCCTCCTACGAGCAGTACTTC. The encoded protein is CATSRLAGGSSYEQYF.

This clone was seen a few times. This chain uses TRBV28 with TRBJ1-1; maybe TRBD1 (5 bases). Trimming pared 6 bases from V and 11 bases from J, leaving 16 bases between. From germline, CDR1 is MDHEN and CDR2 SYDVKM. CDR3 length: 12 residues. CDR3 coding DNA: TGTGCCAGCAGCATAACCGGACAAACGGCTTTCTTT. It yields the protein CASSITGQTAFF.

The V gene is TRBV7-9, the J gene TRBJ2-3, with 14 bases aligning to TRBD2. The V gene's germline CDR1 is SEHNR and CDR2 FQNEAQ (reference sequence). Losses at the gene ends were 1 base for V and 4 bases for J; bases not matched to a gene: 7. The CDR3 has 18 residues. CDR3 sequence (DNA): TGTGCCAGCAGCTTAGGGGTTCCGGGACTAGCGGGAGCAGATACGCAGTATTTT. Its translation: CASSLGVPGLAGADTQYF.

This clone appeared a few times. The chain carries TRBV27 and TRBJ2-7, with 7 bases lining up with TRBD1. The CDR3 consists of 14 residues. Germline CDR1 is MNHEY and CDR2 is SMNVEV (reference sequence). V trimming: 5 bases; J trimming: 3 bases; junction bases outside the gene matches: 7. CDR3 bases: TGTGCCAGCAGTGGGACAGCGGCGAGCTACGAGCAGTACTTC. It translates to CASSGTAASYEQYF.

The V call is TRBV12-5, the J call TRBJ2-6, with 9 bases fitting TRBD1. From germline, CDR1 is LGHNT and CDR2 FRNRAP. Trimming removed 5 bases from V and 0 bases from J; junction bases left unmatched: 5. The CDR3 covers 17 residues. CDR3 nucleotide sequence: TGTGCTAGTGGTCCGGGACAGGGATTCTCTGGGGCCAACGTCCTGACTTTC. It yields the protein CASGPGQGFSGANVLTF.

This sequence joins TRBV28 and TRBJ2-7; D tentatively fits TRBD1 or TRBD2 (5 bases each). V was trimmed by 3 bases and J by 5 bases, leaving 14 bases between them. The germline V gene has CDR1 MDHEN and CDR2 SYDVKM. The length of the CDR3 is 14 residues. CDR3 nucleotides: TGTGCCAGCAGTTTCCCTGGGACCAGGAACGAGCAGTACTTC. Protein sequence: CASSFPGTRNEQYF.

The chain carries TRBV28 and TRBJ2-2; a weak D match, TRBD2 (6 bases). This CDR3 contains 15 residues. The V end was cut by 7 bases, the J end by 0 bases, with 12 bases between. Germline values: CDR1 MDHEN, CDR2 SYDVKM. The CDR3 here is CASIVGGTNTGELFF. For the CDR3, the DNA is TGTGCCAGCATCGTTGGCGGGACGAACACCGGGGAGCTGTTTTTT.

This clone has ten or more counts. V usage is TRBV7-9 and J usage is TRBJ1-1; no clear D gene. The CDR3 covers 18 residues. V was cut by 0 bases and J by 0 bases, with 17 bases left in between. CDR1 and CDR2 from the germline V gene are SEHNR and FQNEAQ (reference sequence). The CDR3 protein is CASSLAMGGRVVNTEAFF. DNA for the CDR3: TGTGCCAGCAGCTTAGCGATGGGAGGACGAGTGGTGAACACTGAAGCTTTCTTT.

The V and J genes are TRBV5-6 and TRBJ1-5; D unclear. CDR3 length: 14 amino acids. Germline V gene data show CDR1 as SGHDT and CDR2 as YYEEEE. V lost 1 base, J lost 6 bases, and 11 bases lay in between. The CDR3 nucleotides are TGTGCCAGCAGCTTGTACGGCTGGGGTCAGCCCCAGCATTTT. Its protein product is CASSLYGWGQPQHF.

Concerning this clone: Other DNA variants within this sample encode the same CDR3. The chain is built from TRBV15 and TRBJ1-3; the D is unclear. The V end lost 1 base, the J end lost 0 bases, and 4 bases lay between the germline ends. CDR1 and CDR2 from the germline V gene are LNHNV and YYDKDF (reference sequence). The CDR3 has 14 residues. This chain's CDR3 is CATSRGDSGNTIYF. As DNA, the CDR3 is TGTGCCACCAGCAGAGGGGACTCTGGAAACACCATATATTTT.